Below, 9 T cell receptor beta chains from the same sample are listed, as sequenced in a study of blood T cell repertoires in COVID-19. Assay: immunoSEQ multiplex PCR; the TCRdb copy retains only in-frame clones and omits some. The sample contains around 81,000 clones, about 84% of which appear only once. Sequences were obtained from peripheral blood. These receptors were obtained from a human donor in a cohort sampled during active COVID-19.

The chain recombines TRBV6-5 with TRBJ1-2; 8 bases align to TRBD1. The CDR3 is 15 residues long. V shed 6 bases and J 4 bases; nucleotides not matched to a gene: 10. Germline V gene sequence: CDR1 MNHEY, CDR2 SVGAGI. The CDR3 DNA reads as TGTGCCAGCAGACGGGGTGGGACAGGCGCCTATGGCTACACCTTC. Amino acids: CASRRGGTGAYGYTF.

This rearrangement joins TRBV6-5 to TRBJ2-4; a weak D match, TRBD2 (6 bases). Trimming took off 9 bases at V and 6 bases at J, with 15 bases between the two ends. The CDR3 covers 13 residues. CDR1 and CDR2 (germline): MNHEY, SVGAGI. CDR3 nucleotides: TGTGCCAGTTCCAGGGAAGCGGGAAACATTCAGTACTTC. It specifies CASSREAGNIQYF.

The CDR3 nucleotides are TGCGCCAGCAGCCGCTTGGGACTAGCGGGGTTAGATACGCAGTATTTT. Residues: CASSRLGLAGLDTQYF. The chain employs TRBV4-1 and TRBJ2-3, with TRBD2 matching 13 bases. Looked up from germline, CDR1 is MGHRA and CDR2 is YSYEKL. The CDR3 is 16 amino acids. J was trimmed by 5 bases and V by 4 bases; bases with no gene match: 6.

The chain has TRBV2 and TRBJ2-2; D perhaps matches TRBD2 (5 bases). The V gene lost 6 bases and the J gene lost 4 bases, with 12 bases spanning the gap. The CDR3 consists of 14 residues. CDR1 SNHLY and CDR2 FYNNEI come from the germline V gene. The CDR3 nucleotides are TGTGCCAGCAGCCGACGAACTAGCACCGGGGAGCTGTTTTTT. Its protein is CASSRRTSTGELFF.

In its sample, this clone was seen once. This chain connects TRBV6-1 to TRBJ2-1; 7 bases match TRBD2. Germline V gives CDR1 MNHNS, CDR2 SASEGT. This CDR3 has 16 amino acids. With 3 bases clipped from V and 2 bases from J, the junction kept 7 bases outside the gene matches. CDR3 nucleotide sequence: TGTGCCAGCAGTGATACCGGGACTATGCCCTACAATGAGCAGTTCTTC. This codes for CASSDTGTMPYNEQFF.

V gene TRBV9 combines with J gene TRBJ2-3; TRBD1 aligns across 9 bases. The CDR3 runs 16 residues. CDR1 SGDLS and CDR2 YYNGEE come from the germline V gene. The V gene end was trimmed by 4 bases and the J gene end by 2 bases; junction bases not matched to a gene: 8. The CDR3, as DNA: TGTGCCAGCAGCAAAAGACAGGGGGATAACACAGATACGCAGTATTTT. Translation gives CASSKRQGDNTDTQYF.

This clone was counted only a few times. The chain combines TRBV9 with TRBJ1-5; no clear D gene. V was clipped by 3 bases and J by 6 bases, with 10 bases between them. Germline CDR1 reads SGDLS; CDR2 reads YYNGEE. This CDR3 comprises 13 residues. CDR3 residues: CASSGGGGQPQHF. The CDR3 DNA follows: TGTGCCAGCAGCGGGGGTGGAGGTCAGCCCCAGCATTTT. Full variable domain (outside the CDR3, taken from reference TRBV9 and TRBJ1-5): DSGVTQTPKHLITATGQRVTLRCSPRSGDLSVYWYQQSLDQGLQFLIQYYNGEERAKGNILERFSAQQFPDLHSELNLSSLELGDSALYFCASSGGGGQPQHFGDGTRLSIL.

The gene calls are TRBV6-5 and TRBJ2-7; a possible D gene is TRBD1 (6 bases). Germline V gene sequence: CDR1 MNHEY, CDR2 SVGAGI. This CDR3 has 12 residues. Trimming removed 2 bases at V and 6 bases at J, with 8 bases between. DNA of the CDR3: TGTGCCAGCAGTTACGAGGGGGTCGAGCAGTACTTC. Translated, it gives CASSYEGVEQYF.

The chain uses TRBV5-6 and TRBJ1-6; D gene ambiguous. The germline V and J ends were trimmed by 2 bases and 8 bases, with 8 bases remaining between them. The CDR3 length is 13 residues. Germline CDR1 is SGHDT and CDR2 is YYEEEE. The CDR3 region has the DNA TGTGCCAGCAGCTTAAGGAGGGATTCACCCCTCCACTTT. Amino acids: CASSLRRDSPLHF.